One and the same sample provided the 30 T cell receptor beta chains below, sequenced in a study of CD8+ T cells in alopecia areata. As to treatment: oral pan-JAK inhibitor, 5-10 mg twice daily. Isolated RNA was reverse transcribed into cDNA used as the sequencing template. Measured with immunoSEQ multiplex PCR; TCRdb has only the in-frame clones, and not every one. The sample consists of fewer than 250,000 clones, roughly 44% of them appearing once. The sample here was CD4+ T cells sorted from blood, taken around week 36, from a patient treated with tofacitinib. Receptors were obtained from a human donor with alopecia areata.

Only one count was recorded for this clone. V is TRBV4-2 and J is TRBJ2-5; 11 bases are shared with TRBD1. V lost 2 bases and J lost 4; bases outside the gene matches: 6. The CDR3 runs 16 residues. Germline-derived CDR1 and CDR2 are LGHNA and YNFKEQ. CDR3 sequence (DNA): TGTGCCAGCAGCCAATCTACCGGGACAGGGGGAGAGACCCAGTACTTC. Its protein product is CASSQSTGTGGETQYF.

A note on this clone: The sample contains more than one DNA sequence encoding this CDR3. The gene calls are TRBV7-2 and TRBJ2-5, with a tentative D call TRBD2 (5 bases). The germline V gene has CDR1 SGHTA and CDR2 FQGNSA. V lost 5 bases and J lost 4, with 11 bases in between. CDR3 length: 13 residues. Here the CDR3 DNA reads TGTGCCAGCAGCCTGGGGAGTGGAGAGACCCAGTACTTC. This gives the protein CASSLGSGETQYF.

This sequence joins TRBV2 and TRBJ2-7; D perhaps matches TRBD1 (5 bases). Germline CDR1 reads SNHLY; CDR2 reads FYNNEI. This CDR3 is built from 13 residues. V lost 4 bases and J lost 11, with 18 bases in between. Here the CDR3 DNA reads TGTGCCAGCAGTGTGGACAAAGAAACAGGCGAGTACTTC. Its translation: CASSVDKETGEYF.

This clone has only a few counts. V is TRBV25-1 and J is TRBJ2-3, with a tentative D call TRBD2 (6 bases). CDR1 MGHDK and CDR2 SYGVNS come from the germline V gene. The V and J ends lost 8 bases and 1 base respectively, with 10 bases between them. The length of the CDR3 is 13 residues. The CDR3: CASSPGGTDTQYF. DNA of the CDR3: TGTGCCAGCTCTCCGGGGGGCACAGATACGCAGTATTTT.

The chain uses TRBV27 and TRBJ2-7, with 9 nucleotides matching TRBD2. From germline, CDR1 is MNHEY and CDR2 SMNVEV (reference sequence). There are 14 residues in the CDR3. V shed 3 bases, J shed 4 bases, and the junction held 4 bases outside the gene matches. The chain's CDR3 is CASSFVAGAYEQYF. The DNA for the CDR3 is TGTGCCAGCAGTTTCGTAGCGGGAGCGTACGAGCAGTACTTC.

The chain couples TRBV6-5 to TRBJ1-2; possibly TRBD1 for D (5 bases). Trimming cost V 7 bases and J 3 bases, with 18 bases left between them. In germline, CDR1 is MNHEY, CDR2 SVGAGI. This CDR3 has 15 amino acids. This CDR3 reads CASKLRDGEYYGYTF. The CDR3 bases are TGTGCCAGCAAACTAAGGGACGGAGAATACTATGGCTACACCTTC.

This chain uses TRBV6-6 with TRBJ1-5; D unresolved. Trimming shortened V by 2 bases and J by 7 bases, and 12 bases separated the two germline ends. CDR3 length equals 14 residues. CDR1 is MNHNY, CDR2 SVGAGI, per germline (reference sequence). The CDR3 nucleotides are TGTGCCAGCAGTTACCCCCCATCGGGGCAGCCCCAGCATTTT. Its translation is CASSYPPSGQPQHF.

V gene TRBV19 combines with J gene TRBJ2-7, with 10 bases fitting TRBD2. V lost 4 bases, J lost 3 bases, and 6 bases stayed unmatched. Germline CDR1 reads LNHDA; CDR2 reads SQIVND (reference sequence). CDR3 length: 15 amino acids. The CDR3 sequence: CASSSLAGEYYEQYF. CDR3 nucleotides: TGTGCCAGTAGTAGTCTAGCGGGGGAATACTACGAGCAGTACTTC.

The chain links TRBV9 to TRBJ2-5, with TRBD2 identical over 11 bases. Per germline, CDR1 SGDLS and CDR2 YYNGEE. With V trimmed by 4 bases and J by 5 bases, 10 bases remained unmatched. CDR3 length: 16 amino acids. CDR3 in amino acids: CASSLAGGQGGETQYF. The CDR3 DNA reads as TGTGCCAGCAGCCTAGCGGGGGGACAGGGAGGGGAGACCCAGTACTTC.

CDR3 DNA: TGCGCCAGCAGCTTGCGGTACGGTCAAAAGACCCAGTACTTC. Its protein product is CASSLRYGQKTQYF. V usage is TRBV5-1 and J usage is TRBJ2-5; no clear D gene. The V end was cut by 1 base, the J end by 6 bases, with 13 bases between. The CDR3 runs to 14 residues. The germline CDR1 and CDR2 sequences are SGHRS and YFSETQ.

This clone appeared a few times. The chain's CDR3 is CSVELAAATGELFF. The CDR3 DNA sequence: TGCAGCGTTGAGTTAGCGGCGGCCACCGGGGAGCTGTTTTTT. V is TRBV29-1 and J is TRBJ2-2; the D gene is possibly TRBD2 (6 bases). The V end was cut by 3 bases, the J end by 4 bases, with 12 bases between. This CDR3 spans 14 amino acids. Germline V CDR1 and CDR2: SQVTM, ANQGSEA.

This chain links TRBV27 with TRBJ2-5; D is possibly TRBD1 (5 bases). The CDR3 totals 15 residues. Trimming removed 0 bases from V and 5 bases from J, with 13 bases in between. Germline V gives CDR1 MNHEY, CDR2 SMNVEV (reference sequence). CDR3 protein: CASSLSRVPGETQYF. CDR3 coding DNA: TGTGCCAGCAGTTTATCTCGGGTCCCAGGGGAGACCCAGTACTTC.

V and J are TRBV30 and TRBJ1-4; D remains ambiguous. Trimming took off 3 bases at V and 0 bases at J, with 11 bases between the two ends. Germline CDR1 is GTSNPN and CDR2 is SVGIG (reference sequence). The CDR3 is 15 residues long. In DNA form, the CDR3 reads TGTGCCTGGAGGCGCCACCCCGCAACTAATGAAAAACTGTTTTTT. It translates to CAWRRHPATNEKLFF.

This chain links TRBV6-5 with TRBJ1-1; 7 bases fit TRBD1. V was clipped by 3 bases and J by 3 bases; unmatched bases: 4. Germline loops: CDR1 MNHEY, CDR2 SVGAGI. The CDR3 has 14 amino acids. CDR3 sequence: CASSYRGLDTEAFF. The DNA for the CDR3 is TGTGCCAGCAGTTATAGGGGGCTGGACACTGAAGCTTTCTTT.

This clone was seen only a few times. The chain is built from TRBV4-3 and TRBJ2-1; 13 bases fit TRBD2. Germline values: CDR1 LGHNA, CDR2 YSLEER. The V and J ends lost 4 bases and 4 bases, in that order; junction bases with no gene match: 1. The CDR3 is 15 amino acids. The CDR3 DNA is TGCGCCAGCAGCCCGGGACTAGCGGGATACAATGAGCAGTTCTTC. Protein sequence: CASSPGLAGYNEQFF.

This clone was counted a single time. This sequence joins TRBV10-3 and TRBJ1-2; 11 bases fit TRBD1. The germline gives CDR1 ENHRY, CDR2 SYGVKD. This CDR3 region has 14 residues. After removal of 3 bases from V and 7 bases from J, the junction contained 4 bases not matched to a gene. CDR3 DNA: TGTGCCATCAGTGACCCCGGGACAGGGGGTGGCTACACCTTC. Translation gives CAISDPGTGGGYTF.

This clone occurred a few times. The chain links TRBV5-8 to TRBJ2-1; the match to TRBD2 covers 10 bases. The J segment lost 3 bases and the V segment lost 4 bases, leaving 4 bases of the junction unmatched. The germline gives CDR1 SGHTS, CDR2 YDEGEE. This CDR3 region has 15 residues. CDR3 sequence: CASSPGTSDYNEQFF. CDR3 sequence (DNA): TGTGCCAGCAGCCCCGGGACTAGCGACTACAATGAGCAGTTCTTC.

The chain has TRBV2 and TRBJ2-3, with 9 bases fitting TRBD2. V dropped 3 bases and J dropped 1; count of bases not matched to a gene: 8. CDR3 size: 17 residues. Germline CDR1 reads SNHLY; CDR2 reads FYNNEI. This CDR3 reads CASSERVSGRGTDTQYF. The CDR3 bases are TGTGCCAGCAGTGAGAGAGTTAGCGGGAGAGGCACAGATACGCAGTATTTT.

In this sample, this clone turned up a few times. The rearrangement joins TRBV4-3 to TRBJ2-5; 7 bases line up with TRBD2. The ends lost 0 bases at V and 2 bases at J; junction bases unmatched: 3. From germline, CDR1 is LGHNA and CDR2 YSLEER. The CDR3 covers 15 residues. CDR3: CASSQDPGGQETQYF. Written as DNA, the CDR3 is TGCGCCAGCAGCCAAGATCCGGGGGGACAAGAGACCCAGTACTTC.

This clone was detected a few times. The V call is TRBV11-2, the J call TRBJ2-1, with D possibly matching TRBD2 (6 bases). The CDR3 has 16 amino acids. Between the trimmed V and J ends, which lost 2 bases and 1 base, there was a span of 12 bases. CDR1 and CDR2 (germline): SGHAT, FQNNGV. The CDR3, as DNA: TGTGCCAGCAGCTTATGGCGGGGCCAGTCCTACAATGAGCAGTTCTTC. Encoded protein: CASSLWRGQSYNEQFF.

This chain links TRBV7-2 with TRBJ2-7; D is unresolved. The CDR3 is 11 residues long. Trimming removed 2 bases from V and 6 bases from J, with 5 bases in between. Germline V gives CDR1 SGHTA, CDR2 FQGNSA. CDR3 sequence (DNA): TGTGCCAGCAGCTTAAGTGTCGAGCAGTACTTC. It encodes CASSLSVEQYF.

A word on this clone: Within the sample, other DNA sequences also encode this same CDR3. The chain has TRBV5-1 and TRBJ1-2; 7 nucleotides agree with TRBD1. V trimming: 4 bases; J trimming: 3 bases; junction bases outside the gene matches: 3. The CDR3 runs to 13 residues. Germline CDR1 and CDR2: SGHRS and YFSETQ. The chain's CDR3 is CASSLTGDYGYTF. In DNA, the CDR3 is TGCGCCAGCAGCCTCACAGGGGACTATGGCTACACCTTC.

This clone was seen a few times. The chain links TRBV7-2 to TRBJ2-3; D may match TRBD1 or TRBD2 (7 bases each). Trimming shortened V by 5 bases and J by 7 bases, and 19 bases separated the two germline ends. This CDR3 comprises 15 residues. Germline values: CDR1 SGHTA, CDR2 FQGNSA. For the CDR3, the DNA is TGTGCCAGCAGCCAAGGGGGCGGGAGTCAACATACGCAGTATTTT. Protein product: CASSQGGGSQHTQYF. The variable domain in full, with the rest retrieved from reference TRBV7-2 and TRBJ2-3, is GAGVSQSPSNKVTEKGKDVELRCDPISGHTALYWYRQSLGQGLEFLIYFQGNSAPDKSGLPSDRFSAERTGGSVSTLTIQRTQQEDSAVYLCASSQGGGSQHTQYFGPGTRLTVL.

In DNA form, the CDR3 reads TGTGCCAGCTCACCACCGCGAGGGGGAGACTCTGGGGCCAACGTCCTGACTTTC. Residues: CASSPPRGGDSGANVLTF. This chain joins TRBV18 and TRBJ2-6; possibly TRBD1 for D (6 bases). Trimming cost V 0 bases and J 0 bases, with 12 bases left between them. Germline V lookup: CDR1 KGHSH, CDR2 LQKENI. CDR3 size: 18 residues. The variable domain in full, completed from reference TRBV18 and TRBJ2-6, reads NAGVMQNPRHLVRRRGQEARLRCSPMKGHSHVYWYRQLPEEGLKFMVYLQKENIIDESGMPKERFSAEFPKEGPSILRIQQVVRGDSAAYFCASSPPRGGDSGANVLTFGAGSRLTVL.

This clone turned up a few times. The gene calls are TRBV29-1 and TRBJ2-3, with 9 bases identical to TRBD1. Trimming removed 4 bases from V and 4 bases from J; junction bases left unmatched: 6. This CDR3 is 14 amino acids long. Looked up from germline, CDR1 is SQVTM and CDR2 is ANQGSEA. CDR3 protein: CSVGGGQGSDTQYF. The CDR3 DNA sequence: TGCAGCGTTGGGGGTGGACAGGGGTCAGATACGCAGTATTTT.

This clone was seen only a few times. The chain employs TRBV19 and TRBJ1-1, with 9 nucleotides matching TRBD1. The CDR3 runs 15 residues. Germline-derived CDR1 and CDR2 are LNHDA and SQIVND (reference sequence). V dropped 7 bases and J dropped 4; count of bases not matched to a gene: 10. The CDR3 spells CASNMGTGMGTEAFF. In DNA form, the CDR3 reads TGTGCCAGTAATATGGGGACAGGGATGGGCACTGAAGCTTTCTTT.

In this sample, this clone turned up many times. This sequence joins TRBV11-2 and TRBJ2-3; TRBD2 aligns across 8 bases. The CDR3 contains 14 residues. Germline V lookup: CDR1 SGHAT, CDR2 FQNNGV. The junction had 3 bases not matched to a gene; V was cut back by 6 bases and J by 1 base. Written as DNA, the CDR3 is TGTGCCAGCAGGAGCGGGAGTGGCACAGATACGCAGTATTTT. It is translated as CASRSGSGTDTQYF.

This clone was seen only a few times. V and J are TRBV11-2 and TRBJ2-1; D perhaps matches TRBD2 (5 bases). CDR3 length: 17 residues. Between the trimmed V and J ends, which lost 0 bases and 4 bases, there was a span of 16 bases. Germline CDR1 SGHAT, CDR2 FQNNGV. In DNA form, the CDR3 reads TGTGCCAGCAGCTTAGACTTTAGGCTAGCCGTGTACAATGAGCAGTTCTTC. It yields the protein CASSLDFRLAVYNEQFF.

This clone was counted only a few times. This rearrangement joins TRBV30 to TRBJ1-1; a possible D gene is TRBD1 (5 bases). Germline CDR1 is GTSNPN and CDR2 is SVGIG (reference sequence). The CDR3 runs to 14 residues. V was pared by 5 bases and J by 0 bases, with 13 bases between. The CDR3: CAWSSGHMNTEAFF. The CDR3 region has the DNA TGTGCCTGGTCATCTGGACACATGAACACTGAAGCTTTCTTT.

The chain is built from TRBV7-2 and TRBJ2-7; 11 positions agree with TRBD2. Trimming cost V 1 base and J 5 bases; bases outside gene matches: 4. The CDR3 is 15 amino acids. CDR1 is SGHTA, CDR2 FQGNSA, per germline. CDR3 nucleotides: TGTGCCAGCAGCTTAGGGCTAGCGGGAGGTGACGAGCAGTACTTC. This gives the protein CASSLGLAGGDEQYF.